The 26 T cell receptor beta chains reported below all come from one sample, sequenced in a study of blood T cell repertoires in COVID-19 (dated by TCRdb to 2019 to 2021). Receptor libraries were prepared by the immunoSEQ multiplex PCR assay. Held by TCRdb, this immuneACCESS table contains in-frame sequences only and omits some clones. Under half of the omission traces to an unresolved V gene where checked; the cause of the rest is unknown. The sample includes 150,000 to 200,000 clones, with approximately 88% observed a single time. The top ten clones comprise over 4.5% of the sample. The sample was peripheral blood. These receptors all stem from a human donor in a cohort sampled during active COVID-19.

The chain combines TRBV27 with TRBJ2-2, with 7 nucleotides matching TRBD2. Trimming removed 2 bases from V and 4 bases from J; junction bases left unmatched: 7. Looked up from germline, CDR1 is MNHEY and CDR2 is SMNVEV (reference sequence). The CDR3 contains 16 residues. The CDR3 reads CASSLIAGETTGELFF. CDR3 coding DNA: TGTGCCAGCAGTTTAATTGCGGGGGAGACCACCGGGGAGCTGTTTTTT.

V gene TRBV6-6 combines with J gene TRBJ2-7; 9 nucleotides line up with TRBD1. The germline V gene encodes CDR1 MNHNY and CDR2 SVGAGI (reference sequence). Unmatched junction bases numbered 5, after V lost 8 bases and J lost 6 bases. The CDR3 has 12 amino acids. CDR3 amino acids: CASRDRDSEQYF. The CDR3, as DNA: TGTGCCAGCCGGGACAGGGACTCCGAGCAGTACTTC.

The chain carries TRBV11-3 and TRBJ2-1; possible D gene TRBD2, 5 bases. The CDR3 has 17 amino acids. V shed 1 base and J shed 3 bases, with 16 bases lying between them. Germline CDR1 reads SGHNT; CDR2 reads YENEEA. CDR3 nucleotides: TGTGCCAGCAGCTTAGTCCTATCCATCGCGGGCTACAATGAGCAGTTCTTC. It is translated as CASSLVLSIAGYNEQFF.

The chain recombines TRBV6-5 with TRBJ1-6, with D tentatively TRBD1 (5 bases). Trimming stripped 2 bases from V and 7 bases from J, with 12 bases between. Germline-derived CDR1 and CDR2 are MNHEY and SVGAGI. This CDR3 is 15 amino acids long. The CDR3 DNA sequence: TGTGCCAGCAGTTACGACTGGGGGGGGAATTCACCCCTCCACTTT. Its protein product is CASSYDWGGNSPLHF.

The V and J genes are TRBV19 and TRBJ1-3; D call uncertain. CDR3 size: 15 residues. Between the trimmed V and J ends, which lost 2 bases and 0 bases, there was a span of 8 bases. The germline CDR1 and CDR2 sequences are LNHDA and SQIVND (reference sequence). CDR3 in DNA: TGTGCCAGTAGTATACAAGCGATCTCTGGAAACACCATATATTTT. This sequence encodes CASSIQAISGNTIYF.

Here the CDR3 DNA reads TGTGCCAGCAGTCAAATGGACAGGAAGGCCGAGCAGTACTTC. Translating gives CASSQMDRKAEQYF. The J gene is TRBJ2-7, the V gene TRBV3-1 (or the pseudogene TRBV3-2); TRBD1 aligns across 7 bases. There are 14 residues in the CDR3. Germline V gives CDR1 LGHDT, CDR2 YNNKEL (reference sequence). The J segment lost 6 bases and the V segment lost 6 bases, leaving 11 bases of the junction unmatched.

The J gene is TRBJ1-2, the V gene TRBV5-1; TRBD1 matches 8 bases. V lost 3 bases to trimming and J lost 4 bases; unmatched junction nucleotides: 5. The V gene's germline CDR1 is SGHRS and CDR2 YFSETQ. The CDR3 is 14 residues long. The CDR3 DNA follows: TGCGCCAGCAGCTCGACAGGGGTACTCTATGGCTACACCTTC. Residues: CASSSTGVLYGYTF.

CDR3 nucleotide sequence: TGCGCCAGCAGCATGGGACGACAAACCAATGAGCAGTTCTTC. It specifies CASSMGRQTNEQFF. This chain joins TRBV5-1 and TRBJ2-1; TRBD1 or TRBD2 may be the D gene (5 bases each). The CDR3 spans 14 residues. The V gene lost 4 bases and the J gene lost 6 bases, with 14 bases spanning the gap. Germline V CDR1 and CDR2: SGHRS, YFSETQ.

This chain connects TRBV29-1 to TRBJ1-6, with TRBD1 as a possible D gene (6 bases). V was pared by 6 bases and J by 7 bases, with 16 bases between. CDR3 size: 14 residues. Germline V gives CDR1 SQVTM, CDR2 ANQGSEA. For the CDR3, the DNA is TGCAGCGTGAGGGCGGGGGCAGGGAATTCACCCCTCCACTTT. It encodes CSVRAGAGNSPLHF.

The chain's CDR3 is CASSLTGHLNEKLFF. As DNA, the CDR3 is TGTGCCAGCAGTTTAACGGGACACCTTAATGAAAAACTGTTTTTT. The chain employs TRBV7-2 and TRBJ1-4, with D perhaps TRBD1 (6 bases). V was pared by 6 bases and J by 4 bases, with 15 bases between. CDR1 is SGHTA and CDR2 is FQGNSA in the germline V gene. The CDR3 is 15 amino acids. Looking up the rest from reference TRBV7-2 and TRBJ1-4 gives the full variable domain: GAGVSQSPSNKVTEKGKDVELRCDPISGHTALYWYRQSLGQGLEFLIYFQGNSAPDKSGLPSDRFSAERTGGSVSTLTIQRTQQEDSAVYLCASSLTGHLNEKLFFGSGTQLSVL.

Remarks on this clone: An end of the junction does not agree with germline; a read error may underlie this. The DNA of the CDR3 is TGTGCCAGCAGCTTATTTAGCGGAAGCTCCTACAATGAGCAGTTCTTC. Amino acid sequence: CASSLFSGSSYNEQFF. The gene calls are TRBV27 and TRBJ2-1; a possible D gene is TRBD2 (6 bases). CDR3 length: 16 residues. Germline loops: CDR1 MNHEY, CDR2 SMNVEV (reference sequence).

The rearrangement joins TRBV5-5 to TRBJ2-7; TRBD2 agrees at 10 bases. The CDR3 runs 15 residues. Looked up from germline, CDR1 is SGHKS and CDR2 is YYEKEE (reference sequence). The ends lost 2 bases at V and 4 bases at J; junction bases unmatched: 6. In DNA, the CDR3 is TGTGCCAGCAGCTTTTTCGCTAGCGGGAGTTACGAGCAGTACTTC. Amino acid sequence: CASSFFASGSYEQYF. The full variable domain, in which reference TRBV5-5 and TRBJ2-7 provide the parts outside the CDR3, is DAGVTQSPTHLIKTRGQQVTLRCSPISGHKSVSWYQQVLGQGPQFIFQYYEKEERGRGNFPDRFSARQFPNYSSELNVNALLLGDSALYLCASSFFASGSYEQYFGPGTRLTVT.

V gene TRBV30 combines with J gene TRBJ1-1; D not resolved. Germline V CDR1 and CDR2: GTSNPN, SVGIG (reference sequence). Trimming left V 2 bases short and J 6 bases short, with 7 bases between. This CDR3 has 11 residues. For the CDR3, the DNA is TGTGCCTGGAGTCTTATTGCTGAAGCTTTCTTT. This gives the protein CAWSLIAEAFF.

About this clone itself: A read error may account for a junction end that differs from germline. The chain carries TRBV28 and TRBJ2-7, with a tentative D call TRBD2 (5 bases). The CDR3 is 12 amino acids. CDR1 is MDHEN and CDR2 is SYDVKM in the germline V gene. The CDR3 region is CASSLGDNSSIF. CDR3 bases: TGTGCCAGCAGTTTGGGAGACAATTCATCGATCTTC.

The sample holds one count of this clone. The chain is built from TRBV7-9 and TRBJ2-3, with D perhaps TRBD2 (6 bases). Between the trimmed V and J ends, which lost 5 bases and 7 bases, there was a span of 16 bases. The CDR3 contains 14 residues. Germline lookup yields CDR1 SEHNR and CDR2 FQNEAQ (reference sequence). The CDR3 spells CASSPEGDSNTQYF. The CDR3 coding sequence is TGTGCCAGCAGCCCAGAAGGGGACTCGAATACGCAGTATTTT.

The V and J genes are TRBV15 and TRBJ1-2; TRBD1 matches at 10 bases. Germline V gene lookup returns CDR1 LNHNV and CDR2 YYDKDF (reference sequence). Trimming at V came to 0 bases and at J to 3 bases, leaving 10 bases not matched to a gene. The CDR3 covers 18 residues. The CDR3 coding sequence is TGTGCCACCAGCAGAGACCGTTTTTGGGACAGGGGTCACTATGGCTACACCTTC. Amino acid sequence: CATSRDRFWDRGHYGYTF.

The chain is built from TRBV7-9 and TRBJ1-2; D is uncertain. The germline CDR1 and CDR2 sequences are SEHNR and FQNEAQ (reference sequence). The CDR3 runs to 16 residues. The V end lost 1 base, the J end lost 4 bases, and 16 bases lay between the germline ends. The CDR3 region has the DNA TGTGCCAGCAGCTTAGGGGCAGGCGACACCATCTATGGCTACACCTTC. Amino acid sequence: CASSLGAGDTIYGYTF. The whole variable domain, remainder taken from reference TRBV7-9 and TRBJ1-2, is DTGVSQNPRHKITKRGQNVTFRCDPISEHNRLYWYRQTLGQGPEFLTYFQNEAQLEKSRLLSDRFSAERPKGSFSTLEIQRTEQGDSAMYLCASSLGAGDTIYGYTFGSGTRLTVV.

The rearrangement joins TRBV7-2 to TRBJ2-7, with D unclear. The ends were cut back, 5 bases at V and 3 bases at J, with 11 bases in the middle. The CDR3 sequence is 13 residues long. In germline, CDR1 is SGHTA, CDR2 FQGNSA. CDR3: CASSPFGRYEQYF. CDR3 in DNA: TGTGCCAGCAGCCCCTTTGGGCGCTACGAGCAGTACTTC. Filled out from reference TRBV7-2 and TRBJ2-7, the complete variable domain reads GAGVSQSPSNKVTEKGKDVELRCDPISGHTALYWYRQSLGQGLEFLIYFQGNSAPDKSGLPSDRFSAERTGGSVSTLTIQRTQQEDSAVYLCASSPFGRYEQYFGPGTRLTVT.

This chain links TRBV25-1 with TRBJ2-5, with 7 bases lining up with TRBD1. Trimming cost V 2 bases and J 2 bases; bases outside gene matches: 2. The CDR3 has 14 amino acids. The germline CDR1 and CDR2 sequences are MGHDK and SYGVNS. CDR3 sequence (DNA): TGTGCCAGCAGTGAAACGACAGGGCAAGAGACCCAGTACTTC. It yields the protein CASSETTGQETQYF.

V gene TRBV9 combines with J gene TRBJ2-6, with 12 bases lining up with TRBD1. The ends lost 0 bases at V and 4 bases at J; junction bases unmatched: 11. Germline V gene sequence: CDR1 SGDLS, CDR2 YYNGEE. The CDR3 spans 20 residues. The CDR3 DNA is TGTGCCAGCAGCGTAGGTGTCTTGGGACAGGGGGCTTTCGGGGCCAACGTCCTGACTTTC. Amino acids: CASSVGVLGQGAFGANVLTF.

The CDR3 is CASSYGNYGYTF. CDR3 coding DNA: TGTGCCAGCAGTTACGGTAACTATGGCTACACCTTC. The V and J genes are TRBV28 and TRBJ1-2, with no clear D. Germline V gene data show CDR1 as MDHEN and CDR2 as SYDVKM. Trimming removed 4 bases from V and 1 base from J, with 4 bases in between. This CDR3 has 12 amino acids.

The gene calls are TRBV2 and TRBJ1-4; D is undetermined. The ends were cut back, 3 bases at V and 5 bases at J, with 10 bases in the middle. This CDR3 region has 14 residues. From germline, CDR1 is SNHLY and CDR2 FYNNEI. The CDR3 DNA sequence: TGTGCCAGCAGTGAGCTTGCGGGGAATGAAAAACTGTTTTTT. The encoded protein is CASSELAGNEKLFF. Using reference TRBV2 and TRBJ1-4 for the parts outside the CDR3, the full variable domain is EPEVTQTPSHQVTQMGQEVILRCVPISNHLYFYWYRQILGQKVEFLVSFYNNEISEKSEIFDDQFSVERPDGSNFTLKIRSTKLEDSAMYFCASSELAGNEKLFFGSGTQLSVL.

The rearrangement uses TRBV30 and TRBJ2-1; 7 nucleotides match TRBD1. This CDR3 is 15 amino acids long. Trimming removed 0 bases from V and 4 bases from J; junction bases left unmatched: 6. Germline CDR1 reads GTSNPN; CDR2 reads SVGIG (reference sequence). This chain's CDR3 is CAWSVQGIQYNEQFF. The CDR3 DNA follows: TGTGCCTGGAGTGTACAGGGGATACAATACAATGAGCAGTTCTTC. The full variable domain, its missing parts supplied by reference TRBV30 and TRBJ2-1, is SQTIHQWPATLVQPVGSPLSLECTVEGTSNPNLYWYRQAAGRGLQLLFYSVGIGQISSEVPQNLSASRPQDRQFILSSKKLLLSDSGFYLCAWSVQGIQYNEQFFGPGTRLTVL.

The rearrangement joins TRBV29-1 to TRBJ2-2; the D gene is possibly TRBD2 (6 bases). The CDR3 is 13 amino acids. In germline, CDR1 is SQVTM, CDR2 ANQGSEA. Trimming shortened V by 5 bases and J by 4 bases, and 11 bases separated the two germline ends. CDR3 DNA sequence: TGCAGCGTTTCGGGGGTTGGCACCGGGGAGCTGTTTTTT. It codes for CSVSGVGTGELFF.

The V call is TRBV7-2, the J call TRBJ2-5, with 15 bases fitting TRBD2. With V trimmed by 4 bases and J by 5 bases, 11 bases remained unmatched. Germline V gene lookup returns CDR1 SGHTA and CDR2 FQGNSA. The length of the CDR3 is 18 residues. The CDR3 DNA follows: TGTGCCAGCAGCTGGACTAGCGGGGGGGCCCCCCGGCTTGAGACCCAGTACTTC. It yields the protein CASSWTSGGAPRLETQYF.

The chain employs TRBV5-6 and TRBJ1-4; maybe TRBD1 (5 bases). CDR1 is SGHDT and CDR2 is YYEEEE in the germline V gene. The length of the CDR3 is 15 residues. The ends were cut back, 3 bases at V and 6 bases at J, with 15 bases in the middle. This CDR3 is CASSSEAGPDEKLFF. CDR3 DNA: TGTGCCAGCAGCTCGGAGGCGGGGCCGGATGAAAAACTGTTTTTT. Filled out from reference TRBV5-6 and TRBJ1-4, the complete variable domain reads DAGVTQSPTHLIKTRGQQVTLRCSPKSGHDTVSWYQQALGQGPQFIFQYYEEEERQRGNFPDRFSGHQFPNYSSELNVNALLLGDSALYLCASSSEAGPDEKLFFGSGTQLSVL.